This T cell receptor beta chain stems from a study of cytomegalovirus exposure and HLA in healthy donors. In the PCR, 60 Vbeta and 13 Jbeta primers were used. Sequencing used immunoSEQ multiplex PCR; TCRdb keeps in-frame clones, though not all of them. This repertoire shows 150,000 to 190,000 clones, roughly four fifths found once; its top ten account for 1.3% to 1.5%. CDR1 is SGHVS and CDR2 is FNYEAQ in the germline V gene. CDR3 length: 14 amino acids. Trimming removed 5 bases from V and 0 bases from J, with 5 bases in between. V usage is TRBV7-6 and J usage is TRBJ2-6; D is unresolved. The TCR was taken from a man between 18 and 35 years old in good health and CMV-seronegative. Sequenced material: PBMCs. CDR3 bases: TGTGCCAGCAGCCCTAGCTCTGGGGCCAACGTCCTGACTTTC. Translating it yields CASSPSSGANVLTF.